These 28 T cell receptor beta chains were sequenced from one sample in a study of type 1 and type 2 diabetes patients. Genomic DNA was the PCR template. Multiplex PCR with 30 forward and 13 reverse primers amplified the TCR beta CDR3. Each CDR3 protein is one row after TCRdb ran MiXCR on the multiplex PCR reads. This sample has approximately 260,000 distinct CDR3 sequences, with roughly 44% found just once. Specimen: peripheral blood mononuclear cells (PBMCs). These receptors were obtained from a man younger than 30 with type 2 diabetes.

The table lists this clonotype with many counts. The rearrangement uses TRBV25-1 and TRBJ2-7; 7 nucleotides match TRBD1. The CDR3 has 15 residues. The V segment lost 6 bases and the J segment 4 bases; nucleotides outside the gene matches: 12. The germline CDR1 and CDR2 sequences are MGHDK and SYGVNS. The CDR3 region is CASSLLRGREYEQYF. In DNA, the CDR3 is TGTGCCAGCAGCCTCTTGAGGGGGCGCGAGTACGAGCAGTACTTC.

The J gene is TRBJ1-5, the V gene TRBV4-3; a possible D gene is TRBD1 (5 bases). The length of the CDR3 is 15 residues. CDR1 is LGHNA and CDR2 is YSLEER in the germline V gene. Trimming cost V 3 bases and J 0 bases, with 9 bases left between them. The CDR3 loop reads CASSQGLHSNQPQHF. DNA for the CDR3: TGCGCCAGCAGCCAGGGGCTACATAGCAATCAGCCCCAGCATTTT.

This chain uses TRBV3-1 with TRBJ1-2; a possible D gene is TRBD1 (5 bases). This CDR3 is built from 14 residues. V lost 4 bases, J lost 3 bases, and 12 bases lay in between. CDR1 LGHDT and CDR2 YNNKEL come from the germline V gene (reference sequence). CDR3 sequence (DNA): TGTGCCAGCAGCCGGGTAGGGACCGACTATGGCTACACCTTC. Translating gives CASSRVGTDYGYTF.

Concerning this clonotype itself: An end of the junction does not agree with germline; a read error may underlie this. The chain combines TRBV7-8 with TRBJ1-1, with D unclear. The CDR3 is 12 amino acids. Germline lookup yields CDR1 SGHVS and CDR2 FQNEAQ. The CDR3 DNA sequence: TGTGACAGCAGCTTAGCTTGGGGAGAAGCTTTCTTT. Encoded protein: CDSSLAWGEAFF.

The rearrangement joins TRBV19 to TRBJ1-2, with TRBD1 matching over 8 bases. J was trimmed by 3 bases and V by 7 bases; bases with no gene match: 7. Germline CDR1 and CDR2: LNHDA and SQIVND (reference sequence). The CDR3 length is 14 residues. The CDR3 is CASILGQGYYGYTF. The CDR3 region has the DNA TGTGCCAGTATCCTAGGACAGGGCTACTATGGCTACACCTTC.

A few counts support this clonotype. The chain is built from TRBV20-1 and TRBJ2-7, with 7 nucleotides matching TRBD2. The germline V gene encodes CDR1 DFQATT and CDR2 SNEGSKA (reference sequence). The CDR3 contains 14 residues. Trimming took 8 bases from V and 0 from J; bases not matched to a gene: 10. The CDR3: CSSQAGKSSYEQYF. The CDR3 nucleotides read TGCAGTTCCCAAGCGGGGAAGAGCTCCTACGAGCAGTACTTC.

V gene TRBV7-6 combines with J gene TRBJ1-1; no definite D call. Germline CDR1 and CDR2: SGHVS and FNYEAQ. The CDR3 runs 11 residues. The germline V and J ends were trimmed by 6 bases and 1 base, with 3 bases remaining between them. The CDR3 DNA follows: TGTGCCAGCAGACCGAACACTGAAGCTTTCTTT. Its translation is CASRPNTEAFF.

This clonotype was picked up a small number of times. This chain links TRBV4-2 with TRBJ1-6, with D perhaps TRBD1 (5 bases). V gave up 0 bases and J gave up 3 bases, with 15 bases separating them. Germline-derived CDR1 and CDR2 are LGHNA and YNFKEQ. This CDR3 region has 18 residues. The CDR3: CASSQDGGEPFYNSPLHF. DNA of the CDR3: TGTGCCAGCAGCCAAGATGGGGGGGAACCCTTCTATAATTCACCCCTCCACTTT.

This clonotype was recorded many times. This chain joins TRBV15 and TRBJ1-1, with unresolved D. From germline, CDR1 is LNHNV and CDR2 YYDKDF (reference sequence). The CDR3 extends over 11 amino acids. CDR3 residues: CAIHLNTEAFF. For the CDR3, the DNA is TGTGCGATTCACCTGAACACTGAAGCTTTCTTT.

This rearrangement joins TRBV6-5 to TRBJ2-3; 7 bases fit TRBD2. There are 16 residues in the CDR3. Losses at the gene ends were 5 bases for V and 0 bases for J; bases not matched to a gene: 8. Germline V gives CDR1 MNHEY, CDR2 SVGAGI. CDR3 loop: CASSKGTTTSTDTQYF. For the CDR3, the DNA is TGTGCCAGCAGTAAGGGGACTACAACTAGCACAGATACGCAGTATTTT.

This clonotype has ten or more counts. The CDR3 here is CASSIGAGVGQETQYF. CDR3 bases: TGTGCCAGTAGTATAGGGGCGGGAGTAGGGCAAGAGACCCAGTACTTC. This rearrangement joins TRBV19 to TRBJ2-5; 7 positions agree with TRBD2. This CDR3 contains 16 residues. Germline V lookup: CDR1 LNHDA, CDR2 SQIVND (reference sequence). Trimming at V came to 1 base and at J to 2 bases, leaving 7 bases not matched to a gene.

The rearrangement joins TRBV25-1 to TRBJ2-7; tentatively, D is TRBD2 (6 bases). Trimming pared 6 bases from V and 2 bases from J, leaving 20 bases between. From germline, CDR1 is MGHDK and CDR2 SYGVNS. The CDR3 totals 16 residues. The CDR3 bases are TGTGCCAGCAGCGTAGGTTCGACCGGGGGTGCCTACGAGCAGTACTTC. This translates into CASSVGSTGGAYEQYF.

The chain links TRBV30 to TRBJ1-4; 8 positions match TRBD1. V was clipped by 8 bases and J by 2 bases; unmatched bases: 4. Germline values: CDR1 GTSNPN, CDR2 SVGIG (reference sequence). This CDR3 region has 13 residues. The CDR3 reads CASGQGTNEKLFF. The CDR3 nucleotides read TGTGCCAGCGGACAGGGCACTAATGAAAAACTGTTTTTT.

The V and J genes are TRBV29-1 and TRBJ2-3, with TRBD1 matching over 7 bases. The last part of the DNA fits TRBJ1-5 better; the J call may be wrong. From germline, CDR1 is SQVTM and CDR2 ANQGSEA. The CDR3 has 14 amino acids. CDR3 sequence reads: CSASEGRGTDTQHF. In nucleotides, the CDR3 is TGCAGTGCTAGTGAAGGGAGGGGGACAGATACGCAGCATTTT.

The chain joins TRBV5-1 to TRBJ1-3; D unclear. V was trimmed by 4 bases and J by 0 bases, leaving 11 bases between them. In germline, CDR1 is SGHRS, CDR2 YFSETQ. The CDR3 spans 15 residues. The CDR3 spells CASSPTAFSGNTIYF. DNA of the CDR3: TGCGCCAGCAGCCCGACGGCCTTCTCTGGAAACACCATATATTTT.

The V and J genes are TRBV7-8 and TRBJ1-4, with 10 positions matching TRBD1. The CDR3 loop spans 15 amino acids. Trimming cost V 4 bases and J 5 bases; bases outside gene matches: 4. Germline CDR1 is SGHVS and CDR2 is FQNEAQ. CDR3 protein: CASSYGQGVNEKLFF. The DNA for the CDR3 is TGTGCCAGCAGCTATGGACAGGGGGTGAATGAAAAACTGTTTTTT. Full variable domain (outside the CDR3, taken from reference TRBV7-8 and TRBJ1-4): GAGVSQSPRYKVAKRGQDVALRCDPISGHVSLFWYQQALGQGPEFLTYFQNEAQLDKSGLPSDRFFAERPEGSVSTLKIQRTQQEDSAVYLCASSYGQGVNEKLFFGSGTQLSVL.

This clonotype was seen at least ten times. The CDR3 sequence is CASRRQTSLDTEAFF. The CDR3 DNA sequence: TGTGCCAGCAGGAGACAGACCAGTCTGGACACTGAAGCTTTCTTT. The chain is built from TRBV25-1 and TRBJ1-1; D may be TRBD1 (5 bases). Deletions cut 6 bases from V and 3 bases from J, with 17 bases between. This CDR3 comprises 15 residues. Germline V gene data show CDR1 as MGHDK and CDR2 as SYGVNS.

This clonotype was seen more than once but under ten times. For the CDR3, the DNA is TGTGCCAGCAGCCCCCTCGGGACAGCGTACCAAGAGACCCAGTACTTC. Translation: CASSPLGTAYQETQYF. The chain is built from TRBV7-8 and TRBJ2-5; TRBD1 matches at 7 bases. Germline V gene sequence: CDR1 SGHVS, CDR2 FQNEAQ. This CDR3 is 16 amino acids long. Trimming removed 5 bases from V and 0 bases from J; junction bases left unmatched: 9. The whole variable domain, remainder taken from reference TRBV7-8 and TRBJ2-5, is GAGVSQSPRYKVAKRGQDVALRCDPISGHVSLFWYQQALGQGPEFLTYFQNEAQLDKSGLPSDRFFAERPEGSVSTLKIQRTQQEDSAVYLCASSPLGTAYQETQYFGPGTRLLVL.

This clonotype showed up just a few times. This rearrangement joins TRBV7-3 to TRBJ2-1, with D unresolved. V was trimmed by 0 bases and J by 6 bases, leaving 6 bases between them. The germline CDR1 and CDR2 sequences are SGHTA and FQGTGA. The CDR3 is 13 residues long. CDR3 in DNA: TGTGCCAGCAGCTTAACGGCTAGCAATGAGCAGTTCTTC. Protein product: CASSLTASNEQFF.

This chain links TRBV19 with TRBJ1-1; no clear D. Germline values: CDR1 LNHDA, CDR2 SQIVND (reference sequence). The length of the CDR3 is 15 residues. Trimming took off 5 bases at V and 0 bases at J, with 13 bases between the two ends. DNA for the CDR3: TGTGCCAGTAGTCCTAGGGCAGCAGTGAACACTGAAGCTTTCTTT. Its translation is CASSPRAAVNTEAFF.

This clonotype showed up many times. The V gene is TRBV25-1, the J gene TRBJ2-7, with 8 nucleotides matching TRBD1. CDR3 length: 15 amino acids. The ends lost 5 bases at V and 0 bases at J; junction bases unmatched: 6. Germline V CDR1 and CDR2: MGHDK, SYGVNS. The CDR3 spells CASSPDRASSYEQYF. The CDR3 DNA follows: TGTGCCAGCAGTCCGGACAGGGCGAGCTCCTACGAGCAGTACTTC.

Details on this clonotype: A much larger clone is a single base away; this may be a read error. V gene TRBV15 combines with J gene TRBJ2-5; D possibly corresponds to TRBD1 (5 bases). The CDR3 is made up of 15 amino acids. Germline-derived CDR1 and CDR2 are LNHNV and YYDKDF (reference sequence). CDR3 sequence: CATSSSRAFGEAQYF. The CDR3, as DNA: TGTGCCACGTCTTCCAGCAGGGCGTTCGGAGAGGCCCAGTACTTC.

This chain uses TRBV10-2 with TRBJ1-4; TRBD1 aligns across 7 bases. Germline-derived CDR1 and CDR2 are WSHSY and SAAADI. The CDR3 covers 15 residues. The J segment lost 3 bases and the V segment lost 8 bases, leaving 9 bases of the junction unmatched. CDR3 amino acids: CASRNPGTANEKLFF. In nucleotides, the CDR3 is TGCGCCAGCCGAAATCCCGGGACAGCTAATGAAAAACTGTTTTTT.

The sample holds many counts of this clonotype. The CDR3 here is CATRQGQNQETQYF. CDR3 coding DNA: TGTGCCACCCGGCAGGGACAGAACCAAGAGACCCAGTACTTC. This sequence joins TRBV15 and TRBJ2-5; TRBD1 matches 7 bases. This CDR3 comprises 14 residues. Germline V lookup: CDR1 LNHNV, CDR2 YYDKDF (reference sequence). With 8 bases clipped from V and 0 bases from J, the junction kept 6 bases outside the gene matches. Full variable domain (rest looked up from reference TRBV15 and TRBJ2-5): DAMVIQNPRYQVTQFGKPVTLSCSQTLNHNVMYWYQQKSSQAPKLLFHYYDKDFNNEADTPDNFQSRRPNTSFCFLDIRSPGLGDTAMYLCATRQGQNQETQYFGPGTRLLVL.

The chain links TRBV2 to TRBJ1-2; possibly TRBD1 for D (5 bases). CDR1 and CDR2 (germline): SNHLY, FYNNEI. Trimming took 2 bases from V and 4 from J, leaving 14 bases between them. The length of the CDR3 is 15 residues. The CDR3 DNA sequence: TGTGCCAGCAGTGAAACCCAGGGCAGGAGCTATGGCTACACCTTC. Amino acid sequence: CASSETQGRSYGYTF. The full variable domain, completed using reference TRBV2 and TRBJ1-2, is EPEVTQTPSHQVTQMGQEVILRCVPISNHLYFYWYRQILGQKVEFLVSFYNNEISEKSEIFDDQFSVERPDGSNFTLKIRSTKLEDSAMYFCASSETQGRSYGYTFGSGTRLTVV.

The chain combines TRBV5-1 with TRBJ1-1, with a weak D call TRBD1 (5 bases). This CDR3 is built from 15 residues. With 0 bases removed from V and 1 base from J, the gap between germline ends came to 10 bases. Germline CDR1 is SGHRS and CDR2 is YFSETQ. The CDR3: CASSLGPDRNTEAFF. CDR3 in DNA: TGCGCCAGCAGCTTGGGTCCCGACAGGAACACTGAAGCTTTCTTT.

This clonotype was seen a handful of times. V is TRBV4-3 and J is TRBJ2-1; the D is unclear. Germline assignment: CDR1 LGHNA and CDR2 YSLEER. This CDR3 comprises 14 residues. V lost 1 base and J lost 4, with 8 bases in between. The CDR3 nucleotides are TGCGCCAGCAGCCAAGCGATTGGGTACAATGAGCAGTTCTTC. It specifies CASSQAIGYNEQFF.

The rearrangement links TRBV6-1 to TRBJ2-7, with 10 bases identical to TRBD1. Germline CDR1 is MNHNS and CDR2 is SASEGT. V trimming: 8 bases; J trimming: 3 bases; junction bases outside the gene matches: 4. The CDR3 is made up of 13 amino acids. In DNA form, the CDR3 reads TGTGCCAGCCGGGACAGGGGTATCTACGAGCAGTACTTC. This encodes CASRDRGIYEQYF.